The present entry profiles one T cell receptor (beta chain) with its context. Germline lookup yields CDR1 KGHSH and CDR2 LQKENI. V lost 3 bases to trimming and J lost 0 bases, with 11 bases between them. The CDR3 runs to 16 residues. The source of the sample is a study of blood T cell repertoires in COVID-19. Study context: COVID-19 samples from acute and convalescent phases originated in the United States, Italy and Spain. Sample material is recorded as cDNA or gDNA derived from T cells, B-cell-depleted T cells, or PBMCs.

While infection was still active, Seattle patients were enrolled and then followed longitudinally. In the original processing: Reference gene primer amplification yielded estimated nucleated cell counts. The data were produced by immunoSEQ multiplex PCR, yet TCRdb's version contains in-frame clones alone and is incomplete. V, J and clone size reflect that table, while D and trimming were determined from the DNA. This sample has 250,000 or so clones, with nearly 95% found just once. This receptor was obtained from a man aged 30 to 45 with COVID-19, enrolled during active disease. The rearrangement joins TRBV18 to TRBJ2-2; the D gene is possibly TRBD2 (5 bases). What was sequenced was peripheral blood. The CDR3 DNA reads TGTGCCAGCTCACCCACTAGAGTTGCGAACACCGGGGAGCTGTTTTTT. This encodes CASSPTRVANTGELFF.